The clone carrying this TCR beta chain was recorded a few times. Its antigen is still unknown. Each CDR3 protein gets one entry after TCRdb re-called the 5' RACE reads with MiXCR. Counted here are 500,000 to 650,000 distinct CDR3 sequences, 20% to 25% occurring once; the ten biggest clones make up approximately 0.48%. The record originates from a study of identical twins. Study-level points and caveats: Within twin pairs, the out-of-frame alpha sequences they shared showed excess low generation probability.

This CDR3 is 15 amino acids long. Germline assignment: CDR1 DFQATT and CDR2 SNEGSKA (reference sequence). Trimming cost V 0 bases and J 0 bases, with 9 bases left between them. These data are also associated with another study on yellow fever vaccine responses in identical twins.

The sequence was obtained from a woman between 18 and 29 years old in good health. The specimen was CD4+ T cells sorted from blood. V is TRBV20-1 and J is TRBJ2-1; D remains unclear. The CDR3 DNA is TGCAGTGCTAGAGATAACCGAAGCTCCTACAATGAGCAGTTCTTC. It encodes CSARDNRSSYNEQFF.